The 31 T cell receptor beta chains in this list originate from one sample, sequenced in a study of cytomegalovirus exposure and HLA in healthy donors. PCR used 60 Vbeta primers and 13 Jbeta primers. This table comes from immunoSEQ multiplex PCR, and its TCRdb copy is limited to in-frame clones, with some not included. The repertoire has 100,000 to 150,000 clones, approximately 82% of them found once; the top ten carry 2.7%. The sample was PBMCs. Source of these receptors: a boy aged 2-15 years in good health and CMV-seronegative.

The rearrangement uses TRBV18 and TRBJ2-4; D perhaps matches TRBD2 (6 bases). V lost 6 bases, J lost 0 bases, and 9 bases lay in between. Germline V gives CDR1 KGHSH, CDR2 LQKENI. The CDR3 loop spans 14 amino acids. CDR3: CASSGGTAKNIQYF. In DNA, the CDR3 is TGTGCCAGCTCTGGCGGGACAGCCAAAAACATTCAGTACTTC.

The chain employs TRBV7-8 and TRBJ2-1; D perhaps matches TRBD2 (6 bases). The CDR3 totals 11 residues. Trimming took 5 bases from V and 8 from J, leaving 7 bases between them. Germline assignment: CDR1 SGHVS and CDR2 FQNEAQ. The CDR3 is CASSRRDEQFF. The DNA for the CDR3 is TGTGCCAGCAGCCGGAGGGATGAGCAGTTCTTC.

The chain is built from TRBV2 and TRBJ1-5, with 9 nucleotides matching TRBD1. J was trimmed by 9 bases and V by 6 bases; bases with no gene match: 6. The CDR3 length is 13 residues. CDR1 and CDR2 from the germline V gene are SNHLY and FYNNEI. The CDR3 sequence: CASRLTGGRPQHF. The DNA of the CDR3 is TGTGCCAGCAGGTTGACAGGGGGACGGCCCCAGCATTTT.

The chain carries TRBV14 and TRBJ2-1, with 10 bases that match TRBD1. There are 15 residues in the CDR3. Trimming removed 0 bases from V and 13 bases from J; junction bases left unmatched: 9. The V gene's germline CDR1 is SGHDN and CDR2 FVKESK. CDR3 protein: CASSQDLRDRGSQFF. The CDR3 region has the DNA TGTGCCAGCAGCCAAGATCTCCGGGACAGGGGCTCCCAGTTCTTC.

This clone was seen only once. The chain couples TRBV4-3 to TRBJ2-5; no clear D. V lost 3 bases and J lost 3, with 14 bases in between. The germline V gene encodes CDR1 LGHNA and CDR2 YSLEER. The CDR3 loop spans 15 amino acids. CDR3 DNA: TGCGCCAGCAGCCACATGACGGCGGCGAAAGAGACCCAGTACTTC. Its translation: CASSHMTAAKETQYF.

The chain links TRBV7-3 to TRBJ1-1, with 7 bases fitting TRBD1. The CDR3 is 17 amino acids. The trim removed 4 bases at V and 11 bases at J, leaving 22 bases unmatched. Germline lookup yields CDR1 SGHTA and CDR2 FQGTGA. The CDR3 loop is CASSSYGQEKPTWEAFF. The CDR3, as DNA: TGTGCCAGCAGCTCCTATGGACAGGAAAAACCTACATGGGAGGCTTTCTTT.

The V gene is TRBV5-1, the J gene TRBJ1-2; TRBD1 matches 11 bases. The CDR3 length is 17 residues. Germline trimming cut 4 bases from V and 5 bases from J; bases unmatched to any gene: 13. CDR1 is SGHRS and CDR2 is YFSETQ in the germline V gene. The CDR3 is CASSHGTGGFGRYGYTF. CDR3 DNA sequence: TGCGCCAGCAGCCACGGGACAGGGGGATTTGGGAGATATGGCTACACCTTC.

The chain couples TRBV5-6 to TRBJ1-5; D not resolved. The germline CDR1 and CDR2 sequences are SGHDT and YYEEEE. Trimming shortened V by 1 base and J by 4 bases, and 6 bases separated the two germline ends. The CDR3 extends over 13 amino acids. The CDR3 DNA sequence: TGTGCCAGCAGCTTGCGAACTAATCAGCCCCAGCATTTT. Amino acid sequence: CASSLRTNQPQHF.

This clone was found many times. V gene TRBV30 combines with J gene TRBJ1-1, with 7 bases aligning to TRBD1. Germline V gene lookup returns CDR1 GTSNPN and CDR2 SVGIG (reference sequence). The V gene end was trimmed by 8 bases and the J gene end by 0 bases; junction bases not matched to a gene: 6. CDR3 length: 13 residues. CDR3 coding DNA: TGTGCCGGAGGGACAGTCTTGAACACTGAAGCTTTCTTT. Protein sequence: CAGGTVLNTEAFF.

This rearrangement joins TRBV5-6 to TRBJ1-4; D might be TRBD1 (6 bases). The germline V gene encodes CDR1 SGHDT and CDR2 YYEEEE. Trimming took 0 bases from V and 2 from J, leaving 14 bases between them. This CDR3 has 17 residues. The CDR3 nucleotides read TGTGCCAGCAGCTTGGGCAGGGGCCGGGTTACTAATGAAAAACTGTTTTTT. It yields the protein CASSLGRGRVTNEKLFF.

V usage is TRBV6-6 and J usage is TRBJ2-1; D unresolved. The ends were cut back, 2 bases at V and 0 bases at J, with 5 bases in the middle. The CDR3 contains 14 residues. Germline CDR1 reads MNHNY; CDR2 reads SVGAGI (reference sequence). The CDR3 sequence: CASSYPSSYNEQFF. The CDR3 region has the DNA TGTGCCAGCAGTTACCCGAGCTCCTACAATGAGCAGTTCTTC.

The chain has TRBV7-9 and TRBJ2-2; 11 positions agree with TRBD2. V shed 7 bases and J 4 bases; nucleotides not matched to a gene: 5. The CDR3 has 15 residues. Germline CDR1 is SEHNR and CDR2 is FQNEAQ (reference sequence). The CDR3: CASNLAGGLTGELFF. CDR3 DNA sequence: TGTGCCAGCAATCTAGCGGGAGGACTCACCGGGGAGCTGTTTTTT.

The V and J genes are TRBV4-1 and TRBJ1-1, with D possibly matching TRBD1 (5 bases). CDR1 MGHRA and CDR2 YSYEKL come from the germline V gene. V was clipped by 4 bases and J by 3 bases, with 12 bases between them. There are 14 residues in the CDR3. In nucleotides, the CDR3 is TGCGCCAGCAGCCCAGCGGGGACGGACACTGAAGCTTTCTTT. Amino acid sequence: CASSPAGTDTEAFF.

Concerning this clone itself: At one end the junction does not follow the germline gene, possibly because of a read error. The chain joins TRBV5-5 to TRBJ1-6; TRBD1 might be the D (6 bases). Germline CDR1 and CDR2: SGHKS and YYEKEE (reference sequence). The CDR3 spans 15 residues. Here the CDR3 DNA reads TGTGCCAGCAGCCAGGGGTGGCAGGACAATTTACCCCTCCACTTT. Translated, it gives CASSQGWQDNLPLHF. The full variable domain, rest sourced from reference TRBV5-5 and TRBJ1-6, is DAGVTQSPTHLIKTRGQQVTLRCSPISGHKSVSWYQQVLGQGPQFIFQYYEKEERGRGNFPDRFSARQFPNYSSELNVNALLLGDSALYLCASSQGWQDNLPLHFGNGTRLTVT.

The chain has TRBV7-3 and TRBJ2-1, with D possibly being TRBD2 (5 bases). This CDR3 has 19 amino acids. The V end lost 0 bases, the J end lost 0 bases, and 18 bases lay between the germline ends. Per the germline V gene, CDR1 is SGHTA and CDR2 is FQGTGA. CDR3 sequence (DNA): TGTGCCAGCAGCTTAACGTTTTCGCCAGCGGTCGGCTCCTACAATGAGCAGTTCTTC. This encodes CASSLTFSPAVGSYNEQFF. Looking up the rest from reference TRBV7-3 and TRBJ2-1 gives the full variable domain: GAGVSQTPSNKVTEKGKYVELRCDPISGHTALYWYRQSLGQGPEFLIYFQGTGAADDSGLPNDRFFAVRPEGSVSTLKIQRTERGDSAVYLCASSLTFSPAVGSYNEQFFGPGTRLTVL.

This clone was seen more than once but under ten times. This chain connects TRBV30 to TRBJ1-4; tentatively, D is TRBD1 (5 bases). V lost 2 bases and J lost 8, with 9 bases in between. The germline CDR1 and CDR2 sequences are GTSNPN and SVGIG (reference sequence). The CDR3 is made up of 12 amino acids. CDR3 amino acids: CAWSRGREKLFF. In nucleotides, the CDR3 is TGTGCCTGGAGTAGGGGAAGGGAAAAACTGTTTTTT.

The genes are TRBV7-2 and TRBJ2-1; 9 bases align to TRBD2. Germline V gene sequence: CDR1 SGHTA, CDR2 FQGNSA. The CDR3 has 13 residues. V lost 5 bases and J lost 10; bases outside the gene matches: 6. Here the CDR3 reads CASSPGLAREQFF. Written as DNA, the CDR3 is TGTGCCAGCAGCCCGGGACTAGCCCGCGAGCAGTTCTTC.

The genes are TRBV5-5 and TRBJ2-1; TRBD2 matches at 11 bases. Unmatched junction bases numbered 5, after V lost 0 bases and J lost 0 bases. The CDR3 totals 18 residues. The germline CDR1 and CDR2 sequences are SGHKS and YYEKEE (reference sequence). CDR3 loop: CASSLGVAGGFSYNEQFF. The CDR3 region has the DNA TGTGCCAGCAGCTTGGGAGTAGCGGGGGGGTTCTCCTACAATGAGCAGTTCTTC.

This chain connects TRBV6-6 to TRBJ1-5, with 7 bases lining up with TRBD1. The CDR3 runs 16 residues. The junction had 10 bases not matched to a gene; V was cut back by 6 bases and J by 2 bases. Per the germline V gene, CDR1 is MNHNY and CDR2 is SVGAGI (reference sequence). In nucleotides, the CDR3 is TGTGCCAGCAGCTTCACGACAGGGTCAGGCAATCAGCCCCAGCATTTT. It translates to CASSFTTGSGNQPQHF.

This clone was detected a few times. V is TRBV9 and J is TRBJ2-7; tentative D call: TRBD1 (7 bases). CDR1 is SGDLS, CDR2 YYNGEE, per germline. The V end lost 0 bases, the J end lost 5 bases, and 12 bases lay between the germline ends. This CDR3 region has 14 residues. CDR3 amino acids: CASSVVARGDEQYF. The CDR3 DNA reads as TGTGCCAGCAGCGTAGTTGCCAGGGGGGACGAGCAGTACTTC. Full variable domain (rest looked up from reference TRBV9 and TRBJ2-7): DSGVTQTPKHLITATGQRVTLRCSPRSGDLSVYWYQQSLDQGLQFLIQYYNGEERAKGNILERFSAQQFPDLHSELNLSSLELGDSALYFCASSVVARGDEQYFGPGTRLTVT.

V is TRBV4-2 and J is TRBJ1-5; TRBD1 is a possible D gene (5 bases). V shed 0 bases and J shed 11 bases, with 17 bases lying between them. CDR3 length equals 15 residues. CDR1 and CDR2 from the germline V gene are LGHNA and YNFKEQ. CDR3 amino acids: CASSQEGGKVLAQHF. The CDR3 nucleotides read TGTGCCAGCAGCCAAGAGGGGGGAAAGGTTCTAGCCCAGCATTTT.

For the CDR3, the DNA is TGTGCCAGCAGCGTAGAGGTACTAGCGGCAAATGAGCAGTTCTTC. This translates into CASSVEVLAANEQFF. The chain uses TRBV9 and TRBJ2-1, with TRBD2 matching 8 bases. The CDR3 loop spans 15 amino acids. Germline CDR1 and CDR2: SGDLS and YYNGEE. After removal of 0 bases from V and 7 bases from J, the junction contained 6 bases not matched to a gene.

The count of this clone is one. The rearrangement links TRBV25-1 to TRBJ2-1; 7 bases map to TRBD1. Germline V gene lookup returns CDR1 MGHDK and CDR2 SYGVNS. The J segment lost 3 bases and the V segment lost 2 bases, leaving 4 bases of the junction unmatched. The CDR3 loop spans 15 amino acids. Written as DNA, the CDR3 is TGTGCCAGCAGTGAAAGGGACAGATACTACAATGAGCAGTTCTTC. This sequence encodes CASSERDRYYNEQFF.

This rearrangement joins TRBV6-5 to TRBJ2-1; 9 bases align to TRBD1. Germline CDR1 MNHEY, CDR2 SVGAGI. V was pared by 8 bases and J by 4 bases, with 6 bases of the junction left unmatched. This CDR3 region has 14 residues. The CDR3 nucleotides read TGTGCCAGCTTTACCGGGACAGGGTACAATGAGCAGTTCTTC. This codes for CASFTGTGYNEQFF.

The chain links TRBV2 to TRBJ1-4, with D maybe TRBD1 (6 bases). V lost 6 bases and J 2 bases, leaving 19 bases between the germline ends. This CDR3 region has 17 residues. Per germline, CDR1 SNHLY and CDR2 FYNNEI. CDR3 amino acids: CASRRTVGATTNEKLFF. The CDR3 DNA reads TGTGCCAGCAGACGGACAGTTGGGGCCACGACTAATGAAAAACTGTTTTTT.

The chain carries TRBV27 and TRBJ1-1, with D perhaps matching TRBD1 (6 bases). V was cut by 4 bases and J by 3 bases, with 18 bases left in between. The CDR3 spans 16 residues. Looked up from germline, CDR1 is MNHEY and CDR2 is SMNVEV (reference sequence). The CDR3 DNA sequence: TGTGCCAGCAGTTGGGAGGGAAGGAGGGGGTACACTGAAGCTTTCTTT. Amino acid sequence: CASSWEGRRGYTEAFF.

The chain combines TRBV10-3 with TRBJ1-2; no clear D. The V gene lost 10 bases and the J gene lost 2 bases, with 14 bases spanning the gap. The CDR3 totals 13 residues. CDR1 and CDR2 from the germline V gene are ENHRY and SYGVKD. This CDR3 reads CASSEHQNYGYTF. The CDR3 DNA reads TGTGCCAGCAGCGAACACCAAAACTATGGCTACACCTTC.

J is TRBJ1-1 and V is TRBV4-3; D ambiguous. This CDR3 has 13 amino acids. The V gene lost 1 base and the J gene lost 8 bases, with 11 bases spanning the gap. Germline CDR1 LGHNA, CDR2 YSLEER. DNA for the CDR3: TGCGCCAGCAGCCAAGGAGGGCCCAGGGAAGCTTTCTTT. It is translated as CASSQGGPREAFF.

With respect to this clone: Compared with germline, one end of the junction differs, possibly owing to a read error. The chain recombines TRBV6-1 with TRBJ1-2, with a possible D match to TRBD1 (5 bases). CDR1 is MNHNS, CDR2 SASEGT, per germline. This CDR3 is 16 amino acids long. The CDR3 loop is CASSGLVWGTNYGYIF. Here the CDR3 DNA reads TGTGCCAGCAGTGGGTTAGTGTGGGGGACTAACTATGGCTACATCTTC.

V and J are TRBV27 and TRBJ2-3; the D gene is possibly TRBD1 (6 bases). This CDR3 is built from 21 residues. Per germline, CDR1 MNHEY and CDR2 SMNVEV (reference sequence). Trimming took 3 bases from V and 0 from J, leaving 28 bases between them. This chain's CDR3 is CASSLWGRAKPALSSTDTQYF. The DNA for the CDR3 is TGTGCCAGCAGTTTGTGGGGGCGAGCGAAGCCCGCGTTATCTAGCACAGATACGCAGTATTTT.

DNA of the CDR3: TGTGCCAGCAGCTCCACAGGACTAGGTAAGGAGCAGTTCTTC. This codes for CASSSTGLGKEQFF. The chain combines TRBV7-8 with TRBJ2-1; 7 positions match TRBD2. CDR3 length: 14 amino acids. With 4 bases clipped from V and 10 bases from J, the junction kept 10 bases outside the gene matches. In germline, CDR1 is SGHVS, CDR2 FQNEAQ.